The clone carrying this TCR beta chain was observed a few times. What it binds is not known. Profiling relied on immunoSEQ multiplex PCR, and the TCRdb table lists in-frame clones only, not all of them. Of 80,000 to 100,000 clones listed, about nine tenths are singletons. The data are from a study of graft-versus-host responses after intestinal transplantation. The CDR3 contains 13 residues. Germline trimming cut 4 bases from V and 7 bases from J; bases unmatched to any gene: 6. Germline-derived CDR1 and CDR2 are SGHNT and YYREEE (reference sequence). The V and J genes are TRBV5-4 and TRBJ1-2; 8 nucleotides align to TRBD1. The sequence came from a human donor who was the organ donor for an intestinal transplant. This specimen consisted of unstimulated CD4+ T cells sorted from spleen or lymph node cells, obtained before transplant. CDR3 bases: TGTGCCAGCAGCCCCCCCAGGGGGCCTGGCTACACCTTC. This gives the protein CASSPPRGPGYTF.